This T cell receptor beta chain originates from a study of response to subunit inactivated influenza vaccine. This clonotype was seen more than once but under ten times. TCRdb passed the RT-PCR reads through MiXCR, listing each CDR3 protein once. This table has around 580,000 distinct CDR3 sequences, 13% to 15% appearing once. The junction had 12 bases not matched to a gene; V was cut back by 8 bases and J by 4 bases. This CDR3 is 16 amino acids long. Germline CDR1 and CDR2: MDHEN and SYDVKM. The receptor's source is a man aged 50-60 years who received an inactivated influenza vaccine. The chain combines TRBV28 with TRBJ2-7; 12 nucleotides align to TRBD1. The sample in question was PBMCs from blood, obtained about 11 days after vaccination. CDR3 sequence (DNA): TGTGCCAGCCAAAGGGGGGACAGGGGGCGTGGGTACGAGCAGTACTTC. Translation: CASQRGDRGRGYEQYF.